Included here is one T cell receptor beta chain sequence, with context. The entry originates in a study of blood T cell repertoires in COVID-19. Method: immunoSEQ multiplex PCR; TCRdb's copy keeps in-frame clones and lacks some. The sample has about 310,000 clones, 85% seen once. V shed 5 bases, J shed 4 bases, and the junction held 13 bases outside the gene matches. Germline V gene data show CDR1 as SNHLY and CDR2 as FYNNEI. This CDR3 contains 16 residues. Sequenced material: PBMCs or T cells enriched from blood (not recorded which). The chain has TRBV2 and TRBJ1-2, with 7 bases matching TRBD1. The sequence was collected from a woman aged 25 to 39 who had been exposed to COVID-19. Here the CDR3 DNA reads TGTGCCAGCAGTTTCCGTGGGGGACAGCCTACCTATGGCTACACCTTC. This encodes CASSFRGGQPTYGYTF.